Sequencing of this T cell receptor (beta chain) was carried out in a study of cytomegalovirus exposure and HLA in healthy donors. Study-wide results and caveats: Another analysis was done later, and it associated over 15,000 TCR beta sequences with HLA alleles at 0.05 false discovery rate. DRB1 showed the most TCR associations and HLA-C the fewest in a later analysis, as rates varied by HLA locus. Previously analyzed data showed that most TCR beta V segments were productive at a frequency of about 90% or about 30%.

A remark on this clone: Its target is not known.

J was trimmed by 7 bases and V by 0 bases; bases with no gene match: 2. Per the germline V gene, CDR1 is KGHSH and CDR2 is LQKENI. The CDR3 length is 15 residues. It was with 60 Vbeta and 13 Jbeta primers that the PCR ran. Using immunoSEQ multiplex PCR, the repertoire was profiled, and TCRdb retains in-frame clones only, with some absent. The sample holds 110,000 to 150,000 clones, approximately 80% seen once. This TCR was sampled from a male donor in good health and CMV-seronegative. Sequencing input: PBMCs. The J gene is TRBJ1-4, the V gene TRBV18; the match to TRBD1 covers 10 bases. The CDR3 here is CASSPPGTGVEKLFF. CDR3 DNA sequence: TGTGCCAGCTCACCACCCGGGACAGGGGTTGAAAAACTGTTTTTT.